This entry concerns a single TCR beta chain. The table lists this clone with a few counts. Its antigen specificity is not known. Base quality data are lacking; no much larger clone is found one base away. The library was produced with the immunoSEQ multiplex PCR assay. A mixture of 60 forward primers for TCR Vbeta segments and 13 reverse primers for TCR Jbeta segments was used in the multiplex PCR. A multiplex PCR assay on genomic DNA amplified the CDR3 region of rearranged TCR beta genes. The Illumina HiSeq System was used to sequence the amplified TCR beta libraries as 87-base-pair reads. As for how the authors treated the data: A later analysis tallied tens of millions of unique TCR beta chains across the 600 to 700 repertoires, and approximately 12 million of those chains were shared by two or more donors. Raw reads were error-corrected and collapsed into unique sequences with a nearest-neighbor algorithm that merged closely related sequences to remove PCR and sequencing errors. CDR3 sequences were aligned to IMGT reference sequences to assign V, D and J gene segments. For a sequence to be retained, a match of at least six nucleotides was required to both a V gene segment and a J gene segment. Rearrangements were classified as productive when the CDR3 lacked stop codons and remained in frame with V and J, and all other rearrangements were classified as non-productive. Following IMGT convention, CDR3 was defined as the stretch from the second conserved V-encoded cysteine up to the conserved J-encoded phenylalanine. The earlier analysis of some 580 of the donors excluded any sequence lacking an unambiguous match to a single V gene segment. An earlier analysis of fewer than 750 of the donors called V segments functional above 56.7% productive rearrangements and segregating when the between-donor standard deviation exceeded 5%. A statistical classification framework was built for diagnosing cytomegalovirus status from the catalog of TCR beta chain sequences. V and J gene assignment, in a later analysis, came from comparing TCR nucleotide sequences with IMGT/GENE-DB human TR gene sequences. A later analysis assigned CDR3 sequences and most-parsimonious VDJ recombination scenarios with the TCRdist pipeline. In a later analysis, every TCR beta chain was defined by the combination of its CDR3 amino acid sequence and its V-gene family, and reads without a unique V-gene family were dropped. In a later analysis, 450 to 600 highly shared, low-generation-probability nucleotide sequences were removed to address suspected cross-contamination and a sequencing artifact. In a later analysis, a clonal expansion index for each public chain was calculated from normalized within-repertoire ranks of inferred template counts. A later analysis computed generation probabilities with a VDJ recombination model fitted to out-of-frame rearrangements, and checked the results against IGoR. In a later analysis, hypergeometric tests were used to score TCR-TCR, TCR-HLA and TCR-CMV co-occurrence, with a repertoire-size bias correction applied to TCR pairs. In a later analysis, false discovery rates were estimated by permuting HLA or CMV assignments 20 times. In a later analysis, co-occurring TCRs were grouped using DBSCAN, with TCRdist sequence similarity added in when clustering inside HLA-allele-positive subsets. Co-occurrence clustering excluded repertoires with fewer than 30,000 or more than 120,000 public chains, plus five with anomalous nucleotide sharing. TCRdb retrieved this table from immuneACCESS and kept in-frame rearrangements only. Not all clones are present; in checked studies, unresolved V genes account for under half, and no reason is known for the remainder. Clone size and V and J calls were adopted from that table, with D and trimming inferred from the DNA. The sample table records approximately 150,000 clones; around 66% of these occur just once. Together, the top ten hold over 5% of the sample.

The sample comes from a study of cytomegalovirus exposure and HLA in healthy donors (dated by TCRdb to about 2017). Background for the entire study: According to an earlier analysis of a few hundred of the donors, about 179 million T cells yielded 117 million unique TCR beta sequences and about 300 Gb of sequence data. An early release covering roughly 600 HLA-typed donors comprised 300 to 350 gigabases of sequencing data and 85 million to 100 million unique TCR sequences. Of the 300 to 450 genotyped donors, about 80% fell in the genetic ancestry cluster associated with self-reported Caucasian donors. The study was designed to test whether signatures of past pathogen exposure could be identified by cataloging public T cell receptors. Using immunosequencing, the study profiled T cell repertoires from 500 to 800 subjects and related those repertoires to cytomegalovirus serostatus. Along with the roughly 670-subject first cohort, a separate validation cohort of approximately 110 different subjects was used. To predict cytomegalovirus infection status, the study brought together high-throughput TCR immunosequencing, statistical association of individual TCRs with disease status, and machine learning. A later analysis re-examined previously published TCR beta repertoires from more than 650 donors and added high-resolution HLA genotyping to investigate patterns of TCR occurrence. Rather than drawing on any new phenotypic data, the later analysis identified candidate immune exposures from TCR beta sequences and the way those sequences occurred across donors. To decide whether each TCR beta V gene segment behaved as functional or pseudogenic, an earlier analysis of some 600 of the donors relied on high-throughput TCR beta sequencing. Donor age, sex, ethnicity and CMV serostatus were collected together with the repertoire data. A later genetic analysis used genome-wide SNP genotypes for about 60% of the 666 donors, treating that subset as a discovery cohort. Every discovery cohort repertoire had been produced on one sequencing platform. Both class I and class II loci were covered by HLA typing, at four-digit resolution. The number of donors typed differed by locus, with about 629-630 for A, B, C, DRB1 and DQB1, roughly 520 for DQA1, nearly 610 for DPA1, and about 450 for DPB1. Roughly 5 DR-DQ haplotypes were handled as single units for association and clustering, since linkage in the cohort was strong. Across approximately 400 genotyped donors of the cohort, an average of about 240,000 unique TCR beta nucleotide sequences per donor were sequenced, and 15% to 20% of those sequences were non-productive. Study-wide conclusions, independent of this receptor: A group of highly shared sequence variants was considered likely to be a technical artifact of the sequencing pipeline. A few of the identified cytomegalovirus-associated TCR beta chains were confirmed in vitro to be specific for cytomegalovirus antigens. V-gene and J-gene trimming of TCR beta chains was associated with a missense DCLRE1C variant in a later genetic analysis, and the association was replicated in an independent cohort. A later genetic analysis reported fewer N-insertions in productive TCRs among donors in an Asian-associated ancestry cluster than the roughly 670-donor mean. For the cohort, immune exposure information was limited to CMV serostatus. When HLA alleles, especially DR and DQ, strongly co-occurred, attributing TCR associations to individual alleles was difficult. In a later analysis, HLA-associated TCR beta chains showed more clonal expansion and lower generation probabilities than non-associated chains that were equally common. An earlier analysis of 450 to 750 of the donors showed that most TCR beta V segments appeared in productive rearrangements either about 87% or about 30% of the time, which broadly matched IMGT annotations. According to a later analysis, most CMV-associated TCR beta chains appeared to be HLA-restricted, and the HLA associations seemed to be driven largely by CMV exposure. According to a later analysis, TCR association rates differed among HLA loci, with DRB1 alleles showing the most associated TCRs and HLA-C alleles showing the fewest. In a later analysis, several top co-occurrence clusters were reported to appear linked to parvovirus B19, influenza, CMV and Epstein-Barr virus. A later analysis associated about 17,000 TCR beta sequences with specific HLA alleles at a false discovery rate of 0.05. Because the 87-base-pair reads could not distinguish some IMGT-functional V segments, including TRBV6-2 and TRBV6-3, those segments were excluded. The authors suggested that the approach could potentially be extended to other disease states and immunological phenotypes. The presence/absence analyses assumed that sequencing depth was roughly uniform across donors, and that assumption may not be true. Linkage disequilibrium might explain the correlated functional status among segregating V segments, but an unknown experimental factor could not be excluded. A further reported finding was that TCR beta sequences accurately predicted the HLA-A and HLA-B alleles for most subjects in the first cohort. Because HLA typing was missing for some donors at each locus, association tests included only the typed subset. Only TCR beta chains were sequenced in this cohort, and the absence of alpha or paired-chain data limited detectable features. The study listed 164 TCR beta chains as associated with cytomegalovirus. Roughly 17 rarely observed V segments, including chromosome 9 orphons, were excluded from the earlier analysis of several hundred of the donors because counts were too low. Across donors, most TCR sequences were observed very rarely, whereas some public TCRs were present in many individuals. The classifier was reported to diagnose cytomegalovirus status with high specificity and sensitivity in both the original cohort and the validation cohort.

The cohort comprised fewer than 750 healthy bone marrow donors. Cohort members were all nominally healthy when sampled, although unrecorded immune exposures were likely present. The donor tested CMV seronegative and was one of the 352 seronegative cohort members. Each donor provided a peripheral blood sample, and peripheral blood mononuclear cells were used for TCR beta sequencing. Genomic DNA extraction from the blood cell samples was performed with the Qiagen DNeasy Blood Extraction Kit. From the cysteine through the phenylalanine, the CDR3 covers 11 amino acids. Left in the record is the CDR3 DNA by itself, 33 bases read in frame from the first base. Looking up the germline V gene yields CDR1 MNHEY and CDR2 SVGAGI.

The sequence was collected from a woman aged 55 to 70 in good health and CMV-seronegative. The rearrangement combines TRBV6-5 with TRBJ2-5; no D gene is confidently identified. The J call may be wrong; the DNA end is better matched by TRBJ2-7. The source material was PBMCs. The nucleotide sequence is TGTGCCAGCAGTTCCCGCTACGAGCAGTACTTC. Its coded protein is CASSSRYEQYF.